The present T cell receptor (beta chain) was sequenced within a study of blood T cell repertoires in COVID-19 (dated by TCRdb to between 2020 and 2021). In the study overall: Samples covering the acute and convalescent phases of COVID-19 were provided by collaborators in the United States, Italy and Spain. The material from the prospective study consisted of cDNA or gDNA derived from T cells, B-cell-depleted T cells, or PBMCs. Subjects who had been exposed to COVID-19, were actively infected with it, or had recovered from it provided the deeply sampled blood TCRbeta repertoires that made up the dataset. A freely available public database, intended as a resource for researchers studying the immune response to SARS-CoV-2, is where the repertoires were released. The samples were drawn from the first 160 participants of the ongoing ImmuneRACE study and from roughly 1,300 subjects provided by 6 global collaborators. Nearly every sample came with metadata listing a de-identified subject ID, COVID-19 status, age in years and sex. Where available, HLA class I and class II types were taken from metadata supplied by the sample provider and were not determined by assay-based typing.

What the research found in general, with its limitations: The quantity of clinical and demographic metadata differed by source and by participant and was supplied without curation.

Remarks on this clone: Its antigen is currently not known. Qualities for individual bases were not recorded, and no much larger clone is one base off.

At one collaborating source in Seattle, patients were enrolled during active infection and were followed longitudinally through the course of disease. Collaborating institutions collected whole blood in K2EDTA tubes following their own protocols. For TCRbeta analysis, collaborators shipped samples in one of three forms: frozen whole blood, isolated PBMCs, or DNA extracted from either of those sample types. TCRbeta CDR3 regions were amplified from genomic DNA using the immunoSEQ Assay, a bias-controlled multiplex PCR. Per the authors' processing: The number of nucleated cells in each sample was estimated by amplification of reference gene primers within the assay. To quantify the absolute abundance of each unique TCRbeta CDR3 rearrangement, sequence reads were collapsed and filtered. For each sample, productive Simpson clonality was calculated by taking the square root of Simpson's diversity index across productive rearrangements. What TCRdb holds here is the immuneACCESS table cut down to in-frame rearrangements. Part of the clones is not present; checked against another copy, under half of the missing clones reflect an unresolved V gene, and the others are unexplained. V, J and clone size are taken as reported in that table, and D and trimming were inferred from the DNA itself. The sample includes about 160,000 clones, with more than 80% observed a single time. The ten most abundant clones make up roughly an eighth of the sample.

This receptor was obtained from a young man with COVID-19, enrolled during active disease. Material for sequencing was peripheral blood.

Read as DNA, the sequence is TGTGCCAGCAGTCAAAGGCCGCGGGGCCCAGTCCGTGGGTACACCATATATTTT. Its protein product is CASSQRPRGPVRGYTIYF. The chain couples TRBV11-2 to TRBJ1-3, with TRBD1 as a weak D call on 5 bases. The junction shows trimming of 6 bases on V and 8 bases on J, plus 29 bases between the germline ends. The CDR3 numbers 18 residues from cysteine through phenylalanine. Only CDR3 DNA is held: 54 bases, read in frame from base 1. CDR1 SGHAT and CDR2 FQNNGV are derived from the germline V gene. With all but the CDR3 taken from the reference TRBV11-2 and TRBJ1-3 genes, the full variable domain is: EAGVAQSPRYKIIEKRQSVAFWCNPISGHATLYWYQQILGQGPKLLIQFQNNGVVDDSQLPKDRFSAERLKGVDSTLKIQPAKLEDSAVYLCASSQRPRGPVRGYTIYFGEGSWLTVV.